Following are 19 T cell receptor beta chains from one sample sequenced in a study of cytomegalovirus exposure and HLA in healthy donors. Primers for the PCR totalled 60 Vbeta and 13 Jbeta. Libraries were prepared by immunoSEQ multiplex PCR; TCRdb keeps only in-frame clonotypes and omits some of them. Of approximately 150,000 clones listed, around 74% are singletons. The sequencing sample was made of PBMCs. Receptor source: a man between 45 and 60 years old in good health and CMV-seropositive.

This chain uses TRBV2 with TRBJ2-7; D perhaps matches TRBD1 (5 bases). Deletions cut 2 bases from V and 3 bases from J, with 5 bases between. This CDR3 contains 12 residues. Germline assignment: CDR1 SNHLY and CDR2 FYNNEI. The CDR3 here is CASSEQGYEQYF. The CDR3 coding sequence is TGTGCCAGCAGTGAACAGGGCTACGAGCAGTACTTC.

The chain has TRBV6-6 and TRBJ2-1; a possible D gene is TRBD2 (6 bases). Trimming took off 6 bases at V and 6 bases at J, with 15 bases between the two ends. Germline V gives CDR1 MNHNY, CDR2 SVGAGI (reference sequence). CDR3 length equals 14 residues. CDR3 amino acids: CASRRSGDLNEQFF. Written as DNA, the CDR3 is TGTGCCAGCAGACGGTCGGGGGACCTCAATGAGCAGTTCTTC.

This clone was seen only a few times. The rearrangement uses TRBV19 and TRBJ2-1; D is ambiguous. From germline, CDR1 is LNHDA and CDR2 SQIVND (reference sequence). Trimming took 6 bases from V and 10 from J, leaving 13 bases between them. This CDR3 is built from 12 residues. As DNA, the CDR3 is TGTGCCAGTAGCACTGATAGAGTGGAGCAGTTCTTC. Its translation: CASSTDRVEQFF.

This clone was detected only a few times. The genes are TRBV5-1 and TRBJ1-2, with 11 bases aligning to TRBD1. Germline CDR1 SGHRS, CDR2 YFSETQ. The CDR3 has 16 amino acids. J was trimmed by 5 bases and V by 0 bases; bases with no gene match: 6. CDR3 protein: CASSLGRTGGQYGYTF. Here the CDR3 DNA reads TGCGCCAGCAGCTTGGGCCGGACAGGGGGCCAATATGGCTACACCTTC.

The chain has TRBV2 and TRBJ2-3, with TRBD1 as a possible D gene (5 bases). V was pared by 4 bases and J by 2 bases, with 13 bases between. The CDR3 length is 15 residues. CDR1 and CDR2 from the germline V gene are SNHLY and FYNNEI. In DNA form, the CDR3 reads TGTGCCAGCAGTGGTTCTATAGGGGTCACAGATACGCAGTATTTT. Translated: CASSGSIGVTDTQYF.

The rearrangement uses TRBV29-1 and TRBJ1-1; no clear D gene. The CDR3 runs to 13 residues. The V gene lost 6 bases and the J gene lost 0 bases, with 11 bases spanning the gap. Per germline, CDR1 SQVTM and CDR2 ANQGSEA. This CDR3 reads CSVLGRVNTEAFF. CDR3 nucleotides: TGCAGCGTCCTCGGGCGGGTGAACACTGAAGCTTTCTTT.

The genes are TRBV28 and TRBJ2-7; 7 nucleotides match TRBD2. The germline gives CDR1 MDHEN, CDR2 SYDVKM. The length of the CDR3 is 14 residues. Trimming at V came to 8 bases and at J to 5 bases, leaving 12 bases not matched to a gene. In nucleotides, the CDR3 is TGTGCCAGCCGTGCCGGCGGGAGTCTCGACGAGCAGTACTTC. Protein: CASRAGGSLDEQYF.

CDR3 bases: TGTGCCAGCAGCGGGAATTACGAGCAGTACTTC. It codes for CASSGNYEQYF. The rearrangement uses TRBV28 and TRBJ2-7; D is perhaps TRBD2 (5 bases). The germline V and J ends were trimmed by 6 bases and 4 bases, with 7 bases remaining between them. The CDR3 is 11 residues long. CDR1 is MDHEN, CDR2 SYDVKM, per germline.

The J gene is TRBJ1-6, the V gene TRBV19; perhaps TRBD1 as D (6 bases). Germline CDR1 LNHDA, CDR2 SQIVND (reference sequence). The CDR3 sequence is 14 residues long. V was clipped by 3 bases and J by 5 bases, with 8 bases between them. The CDR3 sequence is CASSIRQDNSPLHF. The CDR3 DNA sequence: TGTGCCAGTAGTATCCGACAGGATAATTCACCCCTCCACTTT.

By proportion, this clone is medium-sized. The chain links TRBV15 to TRBJ1-4, with D uncertain. CDR3 length: 14 amino acids. Germline-derived CDR1 and CDR2 are LNHNV and YYDKDF (reference sequence). Trimming took off 4 bases at V and 3 bases at J, with 9 bases between the two ends. CDR3 DNA: TGTGCCACCAGCACCGGGGAAGCTAATGAAAAACTGTTTTTT. Translated, it gives CATSTGEANEKLFF.

The DNA of the CDR3 is TGCGCCAGCAGCTCGGGACCGGGGGGCTATGGCTACACCTTC. Translation: CASSSGPGGYGYTF. The V gene is TRBV5-1, the J gene TRBJ1-2; weak D call: TRBD1 (5 bases). The ends were cut back, 3 bases at V and 4 bases at J, with 13 bases in the middle. The CDR3 loop spans 14 amino acids. Per the germline V gene, CDR1 is SGHRS and CDR2 is YFSETQ.

This clone was detected once. The chain carries TRBV5-1 and TRBJ1-3, with 10 bases lining up with TRBD1. Losses at the gene ends were 4 bases for V and 0 bases for J; bases not matched to a gene: 4. The CDR3 is 16 residues long. The V gene's germline CDR1 is SGHRS and CDR2 YFSETQ. CDR3 coding DNA: TGCGCCAGCAGCATCCGGGACAGGGGCTCTGGAAACACCATATATTTT. This translates into CASSIRDRGSGNTIYF.

This sequence joins TRBV29-1 and TRBJ2-3, with 15 positions matching TRBD2. This CDR3 comprises 19 residues. CDR1 is SQVTM, CDR2 ANQGSEA, per germline. V lost 7 bases to trimming and J lost 3 bases; unmatched junction nucleotides: 17. The CDR3 DNA is TGCAGCGCTACCGGAGGGACTAGCGGGAGGTCGGCTGTAACAGATACGCAGTATTTT. It translates to CSATGGTSGRSAVTDTQYF.

Of note for this clone: One junction end does not reproduce the germline sequence, and a read error may be involved. The chain couples TRBV6-1 to TRBJ2-7, with D possibly TRBD2 on 5 matching bases. CDR3 length: 12 residues. Germline values: CDR1 MNHNS, CDR2 SASEGT. CDR3 in DNA: TGTGCCAGCAGTGATGAAGGGCGGACTCCCCTCTTC. Its protein product is CASSDEGRTPLF.

In DNA, the CDR3 is TGTGCCACCAGCATAGGTCGGGAGTTTCCTCACGAGCAGTACTTC. This encodes CATSIGREFPHEQYF. V gene TRBV15 combines with J gene TRBJ2-7; D is possibly TRBD2 (6 bases). CDR1 and CDR2 (germline): LNHNV, YYDKDF (reference sequence). The CDR3 is 15 residues long. The V gene lost 4 bases and the J gene lost 5 bases, with 18 bases spanning the gap.

V gene TRBV2 combines with J gene TRBJ2-1; 7 nucleotides match TRBD2. The germline CDR1 and CDR2 sequences are SNHLY and FYNNEI. The V segment lost 1 base and the J segment 9 bases; nucleotides outside the gene matches: 3. The CDR3 totals 13 residues. The CDR3 protein is CASSEGPGGEQFF. CDR3 in DNA: TGTGCCAGCAGTGAAGGTCCGGGAGGTGAGCAGTTCTTC.

V gene TRBV4-1 combines with J gene TRBJ2-5; TRBD2 aligns across 10 bases. V gave up 1 base and J gave up 4 bases; unmatched junction bases: 6. Germline-derived CDR1 and CDR2 are MGHRA and YSYEKL. The CDR3 has 16 amino acids. CDR3 nucleotides: TGCGCCAGCAGCCAAGGACCAGCGGGAGGGAGAGAGACCCAGTACTTC. It yields the protein CASSQGPAGGRETQYF.

This clone occurred a few times. The chain recombines TRBV28 with TRBJ1-5; perhaps TRBD1 as D (5 bases). Trimming removed 1 base at V and 4 bases at J, with 11 bases between. Germline CDR1 and CDR2: MDHEN and SYDVKM. This CDR3 region has 15 residues. CDR3 nucleotides: TGTGCCAGCAGTTTATACCCCAGGGAAAATCAGCCCCAGCATTTT. It translates to CASSLYPRENQPQHF.

The chain uses TRBV2 and TRBJ2-6; tentative D call: TRBD1 (6 bases). V lost 6 bases and J lost 4, with 16 bases in between. This CDR3 is built from 16 residues. CDR1 is SNHLY and CDR2 is FYNNEI in the germline V gene. CDR3 sequence: CASSVTGTPGANVLTF. As DNA, the CDR3 is TGTGCCAGCAGCGTTACTGGGACACCCGGGGCCAACGTCCTGACTTTC.